Sequencing of this T cell receptor beta chain was carried out in a study of blood T cells in healthy people across ages. Remarks on this clonotype: Its antigen remains unidentified.

Together with a sample-barcoded 5' primer, a J-beta primer mix was included in a second PCR lasting about 7 to 12 cycles. TCRdb recomputed calls from the 5' RACE reads with MiXCR, one row per CDR3 protein. The sample records hundreds of thousands of distinct CDR3 sequences, more than 25% being singletons. V was cut by 2 bases and J by 12 bases, with 19 bases left in between. The CDR3 covers 14 residues. Germline loops: CDR1 LNHNV, CDR2 YYDKDF (reference sequence). Points from the study as a whole: The lack of PBMC sorting stopped any conclusive naive versus antigen-experienced comparison. TCR beta diversity per million T cells fell roughly linearly with age. Diversity was higher, and naive CD4+ cells more numerous, in long-lived donors than in aged donors.

These data are also associated with another study on T cells of mothers and their children. Per that study: Each mother gave over 9.5 million TCR beta CDR3 reads; each child, about 3 million.

This rearrangement joins TRBV15 to TRBJ2-5, with a possible D match to TRBD2 (5 bases). The TCR was taken from a boy aged 5-17 years in good health. Sequencing was carried out using blood. CDR3 residues: CATSRPPELGVEYF. CDR3 in DNA: TGTGCCACCAGCAGACCACCGGAATTGGGAGTTGAGTACTTC.